A single sample is the source of the 26 T cell receptor beta chains below, sequenced in a study of graft-versus-host responses after intestinal transplantation. Graft-derived tissue was subjected to processing to liberate intraepithelial and lamina propria lymphocytes. Method: immunoSEQ multiplex PCR; TCRdb's copy keeps in-frame clones and lacks some. The sample records tens of thousands of clones, around 87% being singletons. The source was ileum tissue, collected approximately 210 days after intestinal transplant. The receptors come from a human patient who received an intestinal transplant, so some T cells may come from the graft donor.

This clone has just a few counts. The genes are TRBV7-8 and TRBJ1-2; 10 bases map to TRBD1. The CDR3 length is 15 residues. Losses at the gene ends were 5 bases for V and 1 base for J; bases not matched to a gene: 4. Germline values: CDR1 SGHVS, CDR2 FQNEAQ. The CDR3 DNA sequence: TGTGCCAGCAGCATCGGACAGGGGGTTAACTATGGCTACACCTTC. Translated, it gives CASSIGQGVNYGYTF.

The genes are TRBV21-1 and TRBJ1-6; TRBD1, the table's D call, was not compared with the DNA. TRBV21-1 is a pseudogene. The CDR3 spans 18 residues. The DNA of the CDR3 is TGTGCCAGCAGCAAAGCCCGGGGGGGGACAGGGGGTGGTTCACCCCTCCACTTT. The encoded protein is CASSKARGGTGGGSPLHF.

The chain carries TRBV21-1 and TRBJ1-5. TRBV21-1 is reported as a pseudogene. The CDR3 spans 17 residues. The CDR3, as DNA: TGTGCCAGCAGCAAAATAGGGAGTGGCCAAAGCAATCAGCCCCAGCATTTT. Amino acids: CASSKIGSGQSNQPQHF.

This clone is medium-sized (0.01 to 0.1%) within its sample. The J gene is TRBJ2-7, the V gene TRBV25-1; the D is unclear. The CDR3 extends over 13 amino acids. The V gene's germline CDR1 is MGHDK and CDR2 SYGVNS. Trimming took off 2 bases at V and 7 bases at J, with 12 bases between the two ends. The CDR3 is CASSEQEAKEQYF. CDR3 in DNA: TGTGCCAGCAGTGAACAAGAGGCCAAGGAGCAGTACTTC.

V usage is TRBV2 and J usage is TRBJ2-7; D remains unclear. The length of the CDR3 is 13 residues. CDR1 is SNHLY, CDR2 FYNNEI, per germline. With 8 bases removed from V and 7 bases from J, the gap between germline ends came to 18 bases. The CDR3 sequence is CASYTPPEGEQYF. The CDR3 DNA is TGTGCCAGCTACACTCCCCCCGAAGGGGAGCAGTACTTC.

V usage is TRBV7-9 and J usage is TRBJ2-5; 9 bases are a match to TRBD1. The V gene's germline CDR1 is SEHNR and CDR2 FQNEAQ (reference sequence). This CDR3 contains 15 residues. V shed 3 bases, J shed 5 bases, and the junction held 7 bases outside the gene matches. Written as DNA, the CDR3 is TGTGCCAGCAGCTTTGTACAGGGGGCAGAGGAGACCCAGTACTTC. Its translation is CASSFVQGAEETQYF.

This chain links TRBV21-1 with TRBJ2-5; the table's TRBD1 call for D was not verified on the DNA. The assigned J gene may be wrong: the sequence end matches TRBJ2-7 better. TRBV21-1 is a pseudogene locus. CDR3 size: 14 residues. The CDR3 coding sequence is TGTGCCAGCTATCCCGGACAGGGGCAACACGAGCAGTACTTC. It specifies CASYPGQGQHEQYF.

This clone qualifies as medium-sized. The genes are TRBV11-2 and TRBJ1-3, with D perhaps matching TRBD1 (5 bases). The V end was cut by 0 bases, the J end by 0 bases, with 15 bases between. The germline CDR1 and CDR2 sequences are SGHAT and FQNNGV. The CDR3 extends over 18 amino acids. The CDR3 DNA is TGTGCCAGCAGCTTAGATCCGACAGACCTCTTCTCTGGAAACACCATATATTTT. This gives the protein CASSLDPTDLFSGNTIYF.

The V and J genes are TRBV27 and TRBJ2-7, with D perhaps TRBD2 (6 bases). CDR3 length: 14 residues. CDR1 is MNHEY, CDR2 SMNVEV, per germline (reference sequence). Deletions cut 2 bases from V and 5 bases from J, with 13 bases between. CDR3 nucleotides: TGTGCCAGCAGTTTAAACGGGGGTCAAGACGAGCAGTACTTC. This gives the protein CASSLNGGQDEQYF.

This chain joins TRBV9 and TRBJ2-3, with 8 bases lining up with TRBD1. The CDR3 sequence is 16 residues long. The ends lost 6 bases at V and 2 bases at J; junction bases unmatched: 11. Germline values: CDR1 SGDLS, CDR2 YYNGEE. In DNA, the CDR3 is TGTGCCAGCATCCCACCGGGACAGGAAATCACAGATACGCAGTATTTT. Amino acid sequence: CASIPPGQEITDTQYF.

The chain links TRBV28 to TRBJ2-3, with 9 bases fitting TRBD2. The CDR3 totals 15 residues. CDR1 and CDR2 from the germline V gene are MDHEN and SYDVKM. Germline trimming cut 6 bases from V and 3 bases from J; bases unmatched to any gene: 7. CDR3 amino acids: CASSPPGLATDTQYF. As DNA, the CDR3 is TGTGCCAGCAGCCCACCGGGACTAGCTACAGATACGCAGTATTTT.

By sample share, this clone is medium-sized. This CDR3 is also generated by other DNA sequences in the sample. This chain connects TRBV18 to TRBJ2-2; unclear D gene. V was pared by 3 bases and J by 5 bases, with 4 bases between. CDR3 length equals 12 residues. The germline V gene has CDR1 KGHSH and CDR2 LQKENI. The DNA for the CDR3 is TGTGCCAGCTCACCGCGGACCGGGGAGCTGTTTTTT. Amino acids: CASSPRTGELFF.

The V call is TRBV27, the J call TRBJ2-3, with D possibly being TRBD2 (6 bases). In germline, CDR1 is MNHEY, CDR2 SMNVEV (reference sequence). Trimming removed 5 bases from V and 5 bases from J, with 11 bases in between. The CDR3 loop spans 13 amino acids. As DNA, the CDR3 is TGTGCCAGCAGTACACTTAGCGGAGATACGCAGTATTTT. Translation gives CASSTLSGDTQYF.

V usage is TRBV5-4 and J usage is TRBJ2-1; a weak D match, TRBD2 (6 bases). The CDR3 covers 16 residues. CDR1 SGHNT and CDR2 YYREEE come from the germline V gene (reference sequence). Trimming cost V 4 bases and J 1 base, with 15 bases left between them. CDR3 sequence reads: CASSQRRDHSYNEQFF. For the CDR3, the DNA is TGTGCCAGCAGCCAGCGGCGGGACCATTCCTACAATGAGCAGTTCTTC.

The chain has TRBV13 and TRBJ2-1; 14 nucleotides agree with TRBD2. CDR3 size: 17 residues. Germline V gene lookup returns CDR1 PRHDT and CDR2 FYEKMQ (reference sequence). Unmatched junction bases numbered 8, after V lost 6 bases and J lost 4 bases. DNA for the CDR3: TGTGCCAGCAGTGTCGGACTAGCGGGAGGACTTTACAATGAGCAGTTCTTC. It encodes CASSVGLAGGLYNEQFF.

This clone was picked up one time. This chain joins TRBV2 and TRBJ2-3, with 10 nucleotides matching TRBD2. The CDR3 totals 16 residues. J lost 1 base, V lost 6 bases, and 7 bases had no gene match. Germline V gives CDR1 SNHLY, CDR2 FYNNEI. The DNA of the CDR3 is TGTGCCAGCAGGGACTGGCTAGCGGGAGGCACAGATACGCAGTATTTT. It is translated as CASRDWLAGGTDTQYF.

The V gene is TRBV19, the J gene TRBJ2-1; 8 bases match TRBD1. Per the germline V gene, CDR1 is LNHDA and CDR2 is SQIVND (reference sequence). The CDR3 length is 15 residues. With V trimmed by 5 bases and J by 3 bases, 6 bases remained unmatched. The CDR3 sequence is CASSPWGQVYNEQFF. CDR3 sequence (DNA): TGTGCCAGTAGTCCCTGGGGACAGGTCTACAATGAGCAGTTCTTC.

The chain combines TRBV28 with TRBJ2-7; 8 bases map to TRBD1. Looked up from germline, CDR1 is MDHEN and CDR2 is SYDVKM. V shed 5 bases, J shed 1 base, and the junction held 7 bases outside the gene matches. CDR3 size: 15 residues. The CDR3 protein is CASSRTGFMSYEQYF. CDR3 bases: TGTGCCAGCAGTCGGACAGGGTTTATGTCCTACGAGCAGTACTTC. Full variable domain (remainder filled in from reference TRBV28 and TRBJ2-7): DVKVTQSSRYLVKRTGEKVFLECVQDMDHENMFWYRQDPGLGLRLIYFSYDVKMKEKGDIPEGYSVSREKKERFSLILESASTNQTSMYLCASSRTGFMSYEQYFGPGTRLTVT.

This sequence joins TRBV5-1 and TRBJ1-5; D is perhaps TRBD1 (6 bases). V gave up 4 bases and J gave up 5 bases, with 13 bases separating them. This CDR3 has 14 residues. Germline V gene data show CDR1 as SGHRS and CDR2 as YFSETQ. In DNA form, the CDR3 reads TGCGCCAGCAGCCCAGACAGGATGGATCAGCCCCAGCATTTT. As protein: CASSPDRMDQPQHF.

The V gene is TRBV28, the J gene TRBJ2-3, with TRBD2 identical over 15 bases. V gave up 4 bases and J gave up 7 bases; unmatched junction bases: 12. The CDR3 length is 18 residues. Germline assignment: CDR1 MDHEN and CDR2 SYDVKM. The DNA for the CDR3 is TGTGCCAGCAGTTCCGAAATCGGGACTAGCGGGAGGCAAAATACGCAGTATTTT. Protein sequence: CASSSEIGTSGRQNTQYF.

The chain joins TRBV5-6 to TRBJ2-5; D is possibly TRBD1 or TRBD2 (5 bases each). The V end lost 1 base, the J end lost 0 bases, and 7 bases lay between the germline ends. The CDR3 runs to 14 residues. The germline gives CDR1 SGHDT, CDR2 YYEEEE. The CDR3 DNA reads as TGTGCCAGCAGCTTGTTGGGACACCAAGAGACCCAGTACTTC. Encoded protein: CASSLLGHQETQYF.

The chain joins TRBV4-1 to TRBJ2-3; 9 bases align to TRBD1. V gave up 2 bases and J gave up 6 bases; unmatched junction bases: 9. The germline V gene encodes CDR1 MGHRA and CDR2 YSYEKL. The CDR3 has 16 residues. The CDR3 region is CASSQLHRGRGDTQYF. In nucleotides, the CDR3 is TGCGCCAGCAGCCAACTTCACAGGGGGCGCGGGGATACGCAGTATTTT.

In its sample, this clone ranks as medium-sized. The chain links TRBV4-1 to TRBJ2-7, with D unclear. Trimming took off 2 bases at V and 5 bases at J, with 16 bases between the two ends. From germline, CDR1 is MGHRA and CDR2 YSYEKL. The CDR3 runs 15 residues. DNA of the CDR3: TGCGCCAGCAGCCAAATTGTAGGTATTCCTCACGAGCAGTACTTC. It translates to CASSQIVGIPHEQYF.

This clone occurred once. V and J are TRBV11-2 and TRBJ2-5, with 11 bases identical to TRBD2. From germline, CDR1 is SGHAT and CDR2 FQNNGV. V was clipped by 5 bases and J by 5 bases; unmatched bases: 10. The CDR3 is 16 residues long. The CDR3 sequence: CASSPNSGGAWETQYF. As DNA, the CDR3 is TGTGCCAGCAGCCCCAATAGCGGGGGGGCTTGGGAGACCCAGTACTTC.

The chain couples TRBV5-4 to TRBJ2-1, with a possible D match to TRBD1 (6 bases). Trimming stripped 0 bases from V and 0 bases from J, with 19 bases between. Per germline, CDR1 SGHNT and CDR2 YYREEE (reference sequence). The CDR3 length is 19 residues. CDR3 sequence: CASSLAWGRGSGSYNEQFF. The CDR3 DNA reads as TGTGCCAGCAGCTTGGCGTGGGGGCGCGGGTCGGGCTCCTACAATGAGCAGTTCTTC.

The V gene is TRBV11-2, the J gene TRBJ2-7, with 7 positions matching TRBD1. Germline CDR1 SGHAT, CDR2 FQNNGV. The junction had 1 base not matched to a gene; V was cut back by 2 bases and J by 3 bases. The CDR3 loop spans 13 amino acids. The chain's CDR3 is CASSLHRGYEQYF. CDR3 in DNA: TGTGCCAGCAGCTTACACAGGGGCTACGAGCAGTACTTC. Supplemented by reference TRBV11-2 and TRBJ2-7, the full variable domain reads EAGVAQSPRYKIIEKRQSVAFWCNPISGHATLYWYQQILGQGPKLLIQFQNNGVVDDSQLPKDRFSAERLKGVDSTLKIQPAKLEDSAVYLCASSLHRGYEQYFGPGTRLTVT.